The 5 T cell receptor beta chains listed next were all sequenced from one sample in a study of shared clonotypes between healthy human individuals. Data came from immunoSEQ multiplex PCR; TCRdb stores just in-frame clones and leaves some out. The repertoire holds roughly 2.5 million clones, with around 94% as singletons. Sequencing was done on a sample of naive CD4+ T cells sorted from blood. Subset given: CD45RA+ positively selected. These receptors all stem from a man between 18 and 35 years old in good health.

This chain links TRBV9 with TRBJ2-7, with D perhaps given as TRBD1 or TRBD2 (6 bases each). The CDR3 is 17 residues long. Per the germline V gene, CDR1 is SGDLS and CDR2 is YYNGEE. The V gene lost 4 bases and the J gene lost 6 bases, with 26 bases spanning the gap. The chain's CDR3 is CASSLTAGGRDNSEQYF. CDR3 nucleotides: TGTGCCAGCAGCCTTACCGCTGGGGGGCGTGATAATAGCGAGCAGTACTTC.

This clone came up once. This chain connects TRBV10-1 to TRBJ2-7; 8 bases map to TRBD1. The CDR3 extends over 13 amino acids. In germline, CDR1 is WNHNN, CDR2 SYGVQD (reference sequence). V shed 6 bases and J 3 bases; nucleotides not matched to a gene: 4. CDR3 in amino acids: CASRAGQGYEQYF. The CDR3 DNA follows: TGCGCCAGCAGAGCCGGACAGGGCTACGAGCAGTACTTC.

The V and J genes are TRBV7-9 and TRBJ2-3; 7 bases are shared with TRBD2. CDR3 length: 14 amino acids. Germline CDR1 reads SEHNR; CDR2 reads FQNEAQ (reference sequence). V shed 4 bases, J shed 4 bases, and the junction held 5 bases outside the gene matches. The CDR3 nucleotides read TGTGCCAGCAGCTCCGGGACTAAGGCAGATACGCAGTATTTT. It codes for CASSSGTKADTQYF.

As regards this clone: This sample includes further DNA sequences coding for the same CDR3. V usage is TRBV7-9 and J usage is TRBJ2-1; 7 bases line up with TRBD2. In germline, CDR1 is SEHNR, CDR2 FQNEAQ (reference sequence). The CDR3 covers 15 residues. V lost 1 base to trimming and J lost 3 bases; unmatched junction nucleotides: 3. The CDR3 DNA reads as TGTGCCAGCAGCTTAGGGCTAGCGGACTACAATGAGCAGTTCTTC. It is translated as CASSLGLADYNEQFF.

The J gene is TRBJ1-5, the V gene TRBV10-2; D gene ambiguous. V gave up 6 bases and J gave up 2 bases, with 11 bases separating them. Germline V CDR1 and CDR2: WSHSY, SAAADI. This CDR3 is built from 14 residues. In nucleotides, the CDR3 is TGCGCCAGCAGGGACGGACGGGGCAATCAGCCCCAGCATTTT. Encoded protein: CASRDGRGNQPQHF.